The 2 T cell receptor beta chains presented below share a single source sample, sequenced in a study of human T cells and chemical hapten exposure. Time point of the sample: pre-sensitization, week 0. Treatment noted: therapeutic diphenylcyclopropenone sensitization with weekly scalp DPC. RNA extraction used unfractionated whole blood as the source of total RNA. TCRdb reprocessed the RACE reads via MiXCR and lists one record per CDR3 protein. This sample yields roughly 34,000 distinct CDR3 sequences, of which 10% to 13% are seen a single time; around 25% belongs to the top ten. The source was whole blood, collected in connection with sensitization to the hapten diphenylcyclopropenone (DPC). Source of these receptors: a man aged 50-59 years with alopecia areata. Some clones in this sample may be carry-over from other donors' samples.

The gene calls are TRBV5-1 and TRBJ2-7, with TRBD1 as a possible D gene (6 bases). Germline V lookup: CDR1 SGHRS, CDR2 YFSETQ. V lost 0 bases and J lost 4, with 17 bases in between. The CDR3 loop spans 16 amino acids. The CDR3 region has the DNA TGCGCCAGCAGCTTGGAAGTTGTAAAGGGGGTGTACGAGCAGTACTTC. Protein: CASSLEVVKGVYEQYF.

This clonotype was recorded at least ten times. A junction end diverges from the germline sequence, so it may reflect a read error. The J gene is TRBJ1-6, the V gene TRBV7-9; D gene unclear. CDR3 length: 14 amino acids. Germline V gives CDR1 SEHNR, CDR2 FQNEAQ (reference sequence). The CDR3 here is CASHTTHLNSPLHF. The DNA for the CDR3 is TGTGCCAGCCACACGACACACCTCAATTCGCCCCTCCACTTT.